A selection of T cell receptor beta chains follows, all from one sample in a study of cytomegalovirus exposure and HLA in healthy donors. TCRdb's copy holds only in-frame clones and misses some; the assay was immunoSEQ multiplex PCR. The sample includes 180,000 or so clones, approximately 79% of them seen just once. Sequenced material: PBMCs. Receptors originate from a man aged 45-65 years in good health and CMV-seropositive. Each CDR3 is given with its conserved first and last residue. D genes are given only for firm matches. Expanded clones get a size class; other rows say once, few or many, or leave the size out.

V: TRBV7-2; D: TRBD1; size: .; J: TRBJ1-1; DNA: TGTGCCAGCAGCTTAGCGCGACAGGGGGCCCTGAACACTGAAGCTTTCTTT; CDR3: CASSLARQGALNTEAFF
V: TRBV10-3; D: .; size: .; J: TRBJ1-6; DNA: TGTGCCATCAGCTATCGGACAGATAATTCACCCCTCCACTTT; CDR3: CAISYRTDNSPLHF
V: TRBV9; D: .; size: .; J: TRBJ2-5; DNA: TGTGCCAGCAGCCGTAGCGGTTCCCAAGAGACCCAGTACTTC; CDR3: CASSRSGSQETQYF
V: TRBV28; D: .; size: .; J: TRBJ1-2; DNA: TGTGCCAGCAGTATAGGCTACACCTTC; CDR3: CASSIGYTF
V: TRBV5-1; D: TRBD1; size: .; J: TRBJ2-7; DNA: TGCGCCAGCAGCTTCGAATGGTTGGGACAGACCCCCTACGAGCAGTACTTC; CDR3: CASSFEWLGQTPYEQYF
V: TRBV18; D: .; size: few; J: TRBJ2-2; DNA: TGTGCCAGCTCATTGGGACACCCCCTTCAACATGTAACGGCCGGGGAGCTGTTTTTT; CDR3: CASSLGHPLQHVTAGELFF
V: TRBV25-1; D: .; size: .; J: TRBJ1-6; DNA: TGTGCCAGCAGTGAAAGAACGGGGGTCCCGAATTCACCCCTCCACTTT; CDR3: CASSERTGVPNSPLHF
V: TRBV4-1; D: .; size: few; J: TRBJ1-1; DNA: TGCGCCAGCAGCCCTCAGGGAGGAATGGCGATGACTGAAGCTTTCTTT; CDR3: CASSPQGGMAMTEAFF
V: TRBV19; D: TRBD1; size: few; J: TRBJ2-2; DNA: TGTGCCAGTAGTACCGAGAGACAGGGAAGAGGCCGGAGGGAGCTGTTTTTT; CDR3: CASSTERQGRGRRELFF
V: TRBV9; D: TRBD2; size: .; J: TRBJ2-1; DNA: TGTGCCAGCAGCGTAGACGGGAGGGGTGGGAATGAGCAGTTCTTC; CDR3: CASSVDGRGGNEQFF
V: TRBV11-3; D: TRBD2; size: .; J: TRBJ2-5; DNA: TGTGCCAGCAGCTTAGGGTTCGGGGGGCAAGAGACCCAGTACTTC; CDR3: CASSLGFGGQETQYF
V: TRBV27; D: .; size: .; J: TRBJ1-2; DNA: TGTGCCAGCAGTTTCAGGGCAGCTAACTATGGCTACACCTTC; CDR3: CASSFRAANYGYTF
V: TRBV11-2; D: .; size: .; J: TRBJ2-2; DNA: TGTGCCAGCAGCCCCCCTATCGGGGAGCTGTTTTTT; CDR3: CASSPPIGELFF
V: TRBV5-6; D: .; size: .; J: TRBJ2-6; DNA: TGTGCCAGCAGCTTGGTCAGCCAGGGCCGCTCTGGGGCCAACGTCCTGACTTTC; CDR3: CASSLVSQGRSGANVLTF
V: TRBV18; D: TRBD1; size: .; J: TRBJ1-1; DNA: TGTGCCAGCTCTATACAGGGGACCCTTAACACTGAAGCTTTCTTT; CDR3: CASSIQGTLNTEAFF
V: TRBV6-5; D: TRBD1; size: once; J: TRBJ2-3; DNA: TGTGCCAGCAGTCGGGACAGAAGGGCAGATACGCAGTATTTT; CDR3: CASSRDRRADTQYF
V: TRBV27; D: TRBD1; size: .; J: TRBJ2-7; DNA: TGTGCCAGCAGACGTAGGACAGGGGGCGACGACGAGCAGTACTTC; CDR3: CASRRRTGGDDEQYF
V: TRBV5-8; D: TRBD1; size: .; J: TRBJ2-5; DNA: TGTGCCAGCAGCTTGGGGACAGGGGGCGCAGAGACCCAGTACTTC; CDR3: CASSLGTGGAETQYF
V: TRBV27; D: TRBD2; size: .; J: TRBJ2-5; DNA: TGTGCCAGCAGTAGACTAGCTGTCCAAGAGACCCAGTACTTC; CDR3: CASSRLAVQETQYF
V: TRBV19; D: TRBD1; size: .; J: TRBJ1-1; DNA: TGTGCCAGTAAACTTCAGGGGGCGACTGAAGCTTTCTTT; CDR3: CASKLQGATEAFF
V: TRBV28; D: .; size: .; J: TRBJ2-5; DNA: TGTGCCAGCAGACGTGCGAGTTTACAAGAGACCCAGTACTTC; CDR3: CASRRASLQETQYF
V: TRBV2; D: TRBD2; size: .; J: TRBJ2-5; DNA: TGTGCCAGCAGTGAATACTGGACTAGCGGGGGACAAGAGACCCAGTACTTC; CDR3: CASSEYWTSGGQETQYF
V: TRBV6-5; D: TRBD1; size: .; J: TRBJ1-2; DNA: TGTGCCAGCAGGACACGACAGGGAAATGGCTACACCTTC; CDR3: CASRTRQGNGYTF
V: TRBV6-4; D: TRBD1; size: .; J: TRBJ1-5; DNA: TGTGCCAGCTACCGCATCCGGGACAGGGGGCTTGGCAATCAGCCCCAGCATTTT; CDR3: CASYRIRDRGLGNQPQHF
V: TRBV6-7; D: TRBD1; size: .; J: TRBJ1-2; DNA: TGTGCCAGCAGTTCCGATGGGGACAGGCCGTACTTC; CDR3: CASSSDGDRPYF
V: TRBV5-1; D: TRBD1; size: .; J: TRBJ1-3; DNA: TGCGCCAGCAGCTTGGTCAGGGGGCAAGGGAACACCATATATTTT; CDR3: CASSLVRGQGNTIYF
V: TRBV28; D: .; size: .; J: TRBJ2-2; DNA: TGTGCCAGCCTCCGGAGTCGGAACACCGGGGAGCTGTTTTTT; CDR3: CASLRSRNTGELFF
V: TRBV4-2; D: TRBD1; size: .; J: TRBJ2-5; DNA: TGTGCCAGCAGCCAAAGGCCGGACAGGGCGGAAGAGACCCAGTACTTC; CDR3: CASSQRPDRAEETQYF
V: TRBV27; D: TRBD1; size: .; J: TRBJ2-5; DNA: TGTGCCAGCAACCCGGGACAGGGCGTTGAGACCCAGTACTTC; CDR3: CASNPGQGVETQYF
V: TRBV2; D: .; size: .; J: TRBJ1-2; DNA: TGTGCCAGCAGTGAAGGGACAGCCCTCTCCATTAACTATGGCTACACCTTC; CDR3: CASSEGTALSINYGYTF
V: TRBV5-1; D: TRBD1; size: .; J: TRBJ2-7; DNA: TGCGCCAGCAGCTTCGACGGTCGACAGGGTGGAAACGAGCAGTACTTC; CDR3: CASSFDGRQGGNEQYF
V: TRBV5-1; D: TRBD1; size: .; J: TRBJ2-5; DNA: TGCGCCAGCAGCCTCGGGACAGGAGGAGAGACCCAGTACTTC; CDR3: CASSLGTGGETQYF
V: TRBV6-6; D: .; size: .; J: TRBJ2-1; DNA: TGTGCCAGCAGTTCGGACAGATACAATGAGCAGTTCTTC; CDR3: CASSSDRYNEQFF
V: TRBV28; D: .; size: .; J: TRBJ1-5; DNA: TGTGCCAGTGACGGGGGTATCGGAAGCAATCAGCCCCAGCATTTT; CDR3: CASDGGIGSNQPQHF
V: TRBV19; D: TRBD1; size: few; J: TRBJ1-2; DNA: TGTGCCAGTAGTACTTTCGACAGGGATGGCTACACCTTC; CDR3: CASSTFDRDGYTF
V: TRBV5-1; D: TRBD2; size: .; J: TRBJ2-2; DNA: TGCGCCAGCAGCGCGGGGGGGAACACCGGGGAGCTGTTTTTT; CDR3: CASSAGGNTGELFF
V: TRBV7-8; D: .; size: once; J: TRBJ1-4; DNA: TGTGCCAGCAGCACTAATCTCGGGGAAAAACTGTTTTTT; CDR3: CASSTNLGEKLFF
V: TRBV6-5; D: .; size: .; J: TRBJ1-2; DNA: TGTGCCAGCAGTTACCGATGGGCAGGGTCGGGCTACACCTTC; CDR3: CASSYRWAGSGYTF
V: TRBV19; D: TRBD1; size: .; J: TRBJ2-2; DNA: TGTGCCTGCCGGGACAGGCAGACTTCGAACACCGGGGAGCTGTTTTTT; CDR3: CACRDRQTSNTGELFF
V: TRBV28; D: .; size: .; J: TRBJ1-1; DNA: TGTGCCAGCAGTTTACACAGGCCCAACACTGAAGCTTTCTTT; CDR3: CASSLHRPNTEAFF
V: TRBV29-1; D: .; size: few; J: TRBJ1-1; DNA: TGCAGCGTTGAAGACCCAGGACTGGAGACTGAAGCTTTCTTT; CDR3: CSVEDPGLETEAFF
V: TRBV10-3; D: TRBD1; size: .; J: TRBJ1-6; DNA: TGTGCCCTCAGACAGGGGATGAATTCACCCCTCCACTTT; CDR3: CALRQGMNSPLHF
V: TRBV10-2; D: .; size: few; J: TRBJ2-1; DNA: TGCGCCAGCAGTGTAAGTCTAAGGAGTGATGAGCAGTTCTTC; CDR3: CASSVSLRSDEQFF
V: TRBV6-1; D: TRBD1; size: .; J: TRBJ2-3; DNA: TGTGCCAGCTACCGGGACAGGGTTACAGATACGCAGTATTTT; CDR3: CASYRDRVTDTQYF
V: TRBV19; D: .; size: .; J: TRBJ2-5; DNA: TGTGCCAGTACTCCGGGTACGTGGCAGGGAGAGACCCAGTACTTC; CDR3: CASTPGTWQGETQYF
V: TRBV7-9; D: .; size: .; J: TRBJ1-1; DNA: TGTGCCAGCAGCCAGGAAATGAACACTGAAGCTTTCTTT; CDR3: CASSQEMNTEAFF
V: TRBV5-4; D: .; size: .; J: TRBJ1-1; DNA: TGTGCCAGCAGCTTACACAACAGACTGAACACTGAAGCTTTCTTT; CDR3: CASSLHNRLNTEAFF
V: TRBV5-1; D: .; size: .; J: TRBJ1-5; DNA: TGCGCCAGCAGCTACCGACTTGGAGATCAGCCCCAGCATTTT; CDR3: CASSYRLGDQPQHF